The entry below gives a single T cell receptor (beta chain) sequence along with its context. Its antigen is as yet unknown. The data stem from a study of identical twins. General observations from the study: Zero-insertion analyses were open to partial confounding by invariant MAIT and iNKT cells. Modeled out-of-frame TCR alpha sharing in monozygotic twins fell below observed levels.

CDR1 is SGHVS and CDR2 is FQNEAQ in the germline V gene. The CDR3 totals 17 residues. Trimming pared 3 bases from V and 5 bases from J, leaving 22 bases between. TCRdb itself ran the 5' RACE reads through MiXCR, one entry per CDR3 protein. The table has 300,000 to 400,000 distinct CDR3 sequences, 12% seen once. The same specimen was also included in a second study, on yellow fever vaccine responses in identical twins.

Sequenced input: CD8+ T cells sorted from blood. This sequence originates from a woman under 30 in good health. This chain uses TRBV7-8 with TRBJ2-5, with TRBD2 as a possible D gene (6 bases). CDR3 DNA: TGTGCCAGCAGCTTGGACCTCCCGGGAGCCCACGAGGAGACCCAGTACTTC. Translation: CASSLDLPGAHEETQYF.